The 28 T cell receptor beta chains reported below all come from one sample, sequenced in a study of low-dose radiotherapy and immunotherapy resistance in tumors. Priming of first-strand cDNA relied on TRAV- and TRBV-specific primers (covering alpha and beta chains). TCR amplification involved about 21 PCR cycles with a constant-region primer and V-primer adapter. TCRdb used MiXCR to reprocess the reads, holding one entry per CDR3 protein. The table lists 7,300 or so distinct CDR3 sequences, 61% of them singletons. These receptors all come from a human donor with advanced metastatic prostate, ovarian, gallbladder or colorectal cancer (not recorded which). This table probably holds off-target reads from a library built for another chain.

The chain carries TRBV4-2 and TRBJ2-3; 7 bases are a match to TRBD2. Germline trimming cut 4 bases from V and 2 bases from J; bases unmatched to any gene: 6. The CDR3 totals 15 residues. In germline, CDR1 is LGHNA, CDR2 YNFKEQ. The CDR3 DNA sequence: TGTGCCAGCAGCCTCGGGGGGACCAACACAGATACGCAGTATTTT. It is translated as CASSLGGTNTDTQYF.

This clonotype was found a few times. V is TRBV6-2 or TRBV6-3 and J is TRBJ1-5, with 7 bases fitting TRBD1. The germline CDR1 and CDR2 sequences are MNHEY and SVGEGT. After removal of 6 bases from V and 2 bases from J, the junction contained 4 bases not matched to a gene. The CDR3 is 14 amino acids. The CDR3 DNA reads TGTGCCAGCAGGCGGACAGGTCGCAATCAGCCCCAGCATTTT. It encodes CASRRTGRNQPQHF.

V usage is TRBV20-1 and J usage is TRBJ1-5; 8 nucleotides align to TRBD1. Germline V gene lookup returns CDR1 DFQATT and CDR2 SNEGSKA (reference sequence). The CDR3 extends over 14 amino acids. V was pared by 3 bases and J by 8 bases, with 9 bases of the junction left unmatched. CDR3 DNA: TGCAGTGCTAGTGTCGGGACAGGCGGCGAGCCCCAGCATTTT. Translation gives CSASVGTGGEPQHF.

V usage is TRBV12-3 or TRBV12-4 and J usage is TRBJ1-1, with unresolved D. V gave up 3 bases and J gave up 8 bases, with 10 bases separating them. CDR3 length equals 12 residues. The CDR3 loop is CASSFYGGEAFF. In DNA, the CDR3 is TGTGCCAGCAGTTTCTATGGTGGGGAAGCTTTCTTT.

This clonotype showed up just a few times. V and J are TRBV24-1 and TRBJ2-1, with 12 nucleotides matching TRBD1. V was clipped by 7 bases and J by 4 bases; unmatched bases: 19. The V gene's germline CDR1 is KGHDR and CDR2 SFDVKD. This CDR3 contains 20 residues. This CDR3 is CATSRLGTGGESGGYNEQFF. Here the CDR3 DNA reads TGTGCCACCAGCCGGTTAGGGACAGGGGGCGAGAGCGGGGGTTACAATGAGCAGTTCTTC.

The V gene is TRBV28, the J gene TRBJ2-7; the match to TRBD1 covers 8 bases. Losses at the gene ends were 6 bases for V and 5 bases for J; bases not matched to a gene: 6. The CDR3 spans 13 residues. Per germline, CDR1 MDHEN and CDR2 SYDVKM. CDR3 DNA sequence: TGTGCCAGCAGCCTGGACAGGGTTCACGAGCAGTACTTC. Encoded protein: CASSLDRVHEQYF.

The chain joins TRBV5-1 to TRBJ2-7; 9 bases agree with TRBD1. CDR1 is SGHRS, CDR2 YFSETQ, per germline. The junction had 7 bases not matched to a gene; V was cut back by 0 bases and J by 3 bases. The CDR3 covers 16 residues. CDR3 in DNA: TGCGCCAGCAGCTTGGGTCCCCGGGACAGGGACTACGAGCAGTACTTC. Its translation: CASSLGPRDRDYEQYF.

The J gene is TRBJ2-3, the V gene TRBV28; D call uncertain. The CDR3 runs to 12 residues. Germline V gives CDR1 MDHEN, CDR2 SYDVKM. The V end was cut by 7 bases, the J end by 2 bases, with 7 bases between. The CDR3 DNA reads as TGTGCCAGCACTTCTTCCACAGATACGCAGTATTTT. The encoded protein is CASTSSTDTQYF.

This clonotype was counted a few times. A read error may produce the germline difference seen at one junction end. J is TRBJ1-2 and V is TRBV7-2, with TRBD1 identical over 7 bases. Germline V gene sequence: CDR1 SGHTA, CDR2 FQGNSA. CDR3 length: 15 residues. The DNA of the CDR3 is TGTGCCAGCAGCTTAGTGACAGGGAAGGAATATGGCTGCACCTTC. The encoded protein is CASSLVTGKEYGCTF. The full variable domain, rest sourced from reference TRBV7-2 and TRBJ1-2, is GAGVSQSPSNKVTEKGKDVELRCDPISGHTALYWYRQSLGQGLEFLIYFQGNSAPDKSGLPSDRFSAERTGGSVSTLTIQRTQQEDSAVYLCASSLVTGKEYGCTFGSGTRLTVV.

The chain is built from TRBV20-1 and TRBJ2-1; no clear D. With 0 bases removed from V and 3 bases from J, the gap between germline ends came to 9 bases. CDR3 length: 14 residues. Germline-derived CDR1 and CDR2 are DFQATT and SNEGSKA (reference sequence). The CDR3 is CSARDRVRYNEQFF. In nucleotides, the CDR3 is TGCAGTGCTAGAGATCGTGTCCGCTACAATGAGCAGTTCTTC.

This sequence joins TRBV5-1 and TRBJ2-7; 9 positions match TRBD1. The junction had 6 bases not matched to a gene; V was cut back by 3 bases and J by 2 bases. The CDR3 is 15 amino acids. Germline loops: CDR1 SGHRS, CDR2 YFSETQ. The CDR3 nucleotides are TGCGCCAGCAGCTCGGGACAGGGAAAAGCCTACGAGCAGTACTTC. Encoded protein: CASSSGQGKAYEQYF.

By share, this clonotype counts as medium-sized. This chain links TRBV14 with TRBJ1-1; D remains ambiguous. CDR1 is SGHDN, CDR2 FVKESK, per germline. Trimming cost V 0 bases and J 6 bases, with 8 bases left between them. CDR3 length: 13 residues. The CDR3 spells CASSQDSLAEAFF. The CDR3 nucleotides are TGTGCCAGCAGCCAAGATAGCTTGGCTGAAGCTTTCTTT.

Sample share makes this clonotype hyperexpanded. This chain uses TRBV4-2 with TRBJ1-1, with no clear D. The CDR3 length is 15 residues. CDR1 is LGHNA, CDR2 YNFKEQ, per germline. Trimming pared 1 base from V and 4 bases from J, leaving 13 bases between. For the CDR3, the DNA is TGTGCCAGCAGCCAAGTAGACGGAGAGAGCACTGAAGCTTTCTTT. Its translation: CASSQVDGESTEAFF.

There are a few counts of this clonotype. J is TRBJ1-2 and V is TRBV28; no clear D gene. This CDR3 spans 14 amino acids. CDR1 and CDR2 (germline): MDHEN, SYDVKM. V was shortened by 2 bases and J by 3 bases, with 10 bases between the two germline ends. This CDR3 is CASSLGQRDYGYTF. In DNA, the CDR3 is TGTGCCAGCAGTTTAGGGCAGAGGGACTATGGCTACACCTTC.

The chain carries TRBV5-1 and TRBJ1-4; D possibly corresponds to TRBD1 (5 bases). This CDR3 region has 13 residues. Deletions cut 5 bases from V and 5 bases from J, with 10 bases between. Looked up from germline, CDR1 is SGHRS and CDR2 is YFSETQ. CDR3 in amino acids: CASSRGENEKLFF. The CDR3 nucleotides are TGCGCCAGCAGTAGAGGGGAAAATGAAAAACTGTTTTTT. The entire variable domain, with the rest obtained from reference TRBV5-1 and TRBJ1-4, is as follows: KAGVTQTPRYLIKTRGQQVTLSCSPISGHRSVSWYQQTPGQGLQFLFEYFSETQRNKGNFPGRFSGRQFSNSRSEMNVSTLELGDSALYLCASSRGENEKLFFGSGTQLSVL.

The V call is TRBV19, the J call TRBJ2-7; a possible D gene is TRBD2 (6 bases). Germline V gives CDR1 LNHDA, CDR2 SQIVND (reference sequence). The V gene lost 8 bases and the J gene lost 2 bases, with 22 bases spanning the gap. The CDR3 consists of 16 residues. CDR3 sequence: CASGGLTSGRPYEQYF. CDR3 sequence (DNA): TGTGCCAGTGGAGGGCTGACAAGCGGGCGGCCCTACGAGCAGTACTTC.

The chain carries TRBV6-6 and TRBJ1-2, with 8 bases identical to TRBD1. The V gene end was trimmed by 8 bases and the J gene end by 8 bases; junction bases not matched to a gene: 13. This CDR3 spans 14 amino acids. The germline gives CDR1 MNHNY, CDR2 SVGAGI (reference sequence). CDR3 sequence reads: CASAPGQGAWGYTF. The CDR3 bases are TGTGCCAGCGCCCCGGGGCAGGGGGCTTGGGGCTACACCTTC.

This chain connects TRBV28 to TRBJ1-2; D remains ambiguous. Trimming shortened V by 3 bases and J by 2 bases, and 16 bases separated the two germline ends. This CDR3 spans 16 amino acids. Germline CDR1 and CDR2: MDHEN and SYDVKM. In DNA form, the CDR3 reads TGTGCCAGCAGTTTGGTCCTACAAGGAGGGAACTATGGCTACACCTTC. This gives the protein CASSLVLQGGNYGYTF.

V usage is TRBV6-9 and J usage is TRBJ2-5; TRBD2 matches 7 bases. CDR3 length: 16 amino acids. Per the germline V gene, CDR1 is MNHGY and CDR2 is SVAAGI. V lost 1 base and J lost 1; bases outside the gene matches: 6. CDR3 region: CASSYWRSGAQETQYF. The CDR3, as DNA: TGTGCCAGCAGTTATTGGCGGAGCGGGGCCCAAGAGACCCAGTACTTC.

The chain couples TRBV11-2 to TRBJ2-1; TRBD1 aligns across 7 bases. CDR1 is SGHAT and CDR2 is FQNNGV in the germline V gene. The CDR3 length is 15 residues. With V trimmed by 5 bases and J by 5 bases, 9 bases remained unmatched. The CDR3 coding sequence is TGTGCCAGCAGCCGGGACAGCGGACATAACAATGAGCAGTTCTTC. Translated: CASSRDSGHNNEQFF.

This clonotype was observed a handful of times. V is TRBV14 and J is TRBJ2-1; 7 bases are a match to TRBD2. CDR3 length: 15 residues. V lost 1 base to trimming and J lost 2 bases; unmatched junction nucleotides: 2. Germline V gene lookup returns CDR1 SGHDN and CDR2 FVKESK. The CDR3 region is CASSQASGAYNEQFF. CDR3 sequence (DNA): TGTGCCAGCAGCCAAGCTAGCGGAGCCTACAATGAGCAGTTCTTC.

This clonotype was found once. The chain employs TRBV24-1 and TRBJ2-1, with 8 positions matching TRBD2. V was clipped by 4 bases and J by 6 bases; unmatched bases: 7. Germline CDR1 reads KGHDR; CDR2 reads SFDVKD. This CDR3 region has 15 residues. The CDR3 DNA sequence: TGTGCCACCAGTGAGGGGACTAGATACGGCAATGAGCAGTTCTTC. Translation gives CATSEGTRYGNEQFF.

Only a few counts were recorded for this clonotype. The chain's CDR3 is CASTEEATGLTEAFF. The CDR3 region has the DNA TGTGCCAGCACCGAGGAGGCGACAGGCCTCACTGAAGCTTTCTTT. The gene calls are TRBV28 and TRBJ1-1, with TRBD1 as a possible D gene (6 bases). The CDR3 consists of 15 residues. V was clipped by 7 bases and J by 4 bases, with 19 bases between them. Germline assignment: CDR1 MDHEN and CDR2 SYDVKM.

V usage is TRBV3-1 and J usage is TRBJ2-5; a possible D gene is TRBD2 (6 bases). From germline, CDR1 is LGHDT and CDR2 YNNKEL (reference sequence). The CDR3 spans 14 residues. Trimming shortened V by 0 bases and J by 4 bases, and 9 bases separated the two germline ends. The CDR3 sequence is CASSQDRRVETQYF. In DNA, the CDR3 is TGTGCCAGCAGCCAAGATAGGAGGGTAGAGACCCAGTACTTC.

V gene TRBV29-1 combines with J gene TRBJ2-7; D tentatively reads TRBD1 or TRBD2 (5 bases each). CDR3 length equals 11 residues. Trimming pared 7 bases from V and 2 bases from J, leaving 9 bases between. Germline V lookup: CDR1 SQVTM, CDR2 ANQGSEA. Here the CDR3 reads CSAGDPYEQYF. The DNA of the CDR3 is TGCAGCGCTGGGGACCCCTACGAGCAGTACTTC.

This clonotype occurred a few times. The gene calls are TRBV20-1 and TRBJ2-3; D gene uncertain. CDR3 length: 12 amino acids. The V end was cut by 1 base, the J end by 7 bases, with 9 bases between. Germline V lookup: CDR1 DFQATT, CDR2 SNEGSKA (reference sequence). The DNA of the CDR3 is TGCAGTGCTAGAGTAGGTGGTTATACGCAGTATTTT. Its protein product is CSARVGGYTQYF.

In this sample, this clonotype turned up a few times. The chain employs TRBV5-6 and TRBJ1-5, with D hard to call. Germline lookup yields CDR1 SGHDT and CDR2 YYEEEE. The CDR3 loop spans 12 amino acids. V shed 4 bases and J shed 7 bases, with 9 bases lying between them. The CDR3 DNA reads as TGTGCCAGCAGCCTCTCTTCCCAGCCCCAGCATTTT. Translating gives CASSLSSQPQHF.

CDR3 sequence reads: CASSLGGARGDNEQFF. CDR3 nucleotides: TGTGCCAGCAGCTTGGGGGGGGCGCGGGGGGACAATGAGCAGTTCTTC. The rearrangement uses TRBV7-6 and TRBJ2-1; 8 nucleotides line up with TRBD2. CDR1 is SGHVS and CDR2 is FNYEAQ in the germline V gene. The CDR3 totals 16 residues. J lost 5 bases, V lost 3 bases, and 9 bases had no gene match.